This T cell receptor (beta chain) was recorded in a study of cytomegalovirus exposure and HLA in healthy donors. From germline, CDR1 is LNHNV and CDR2 YYDKDF (reference sequence). The CDR3 sequence is 14 residues long. The V gene lost 5 bases and the J gene lost 6 bases, with 13 bases spanning the gap. In the case of this clone: Its specificity is unknown.

General observations from the study: In a later analysis, V- and J-gene trimming of beta chains associated with a DCLRE1C missense variant, replicated independently.

In the PCR, 60 Vbeta and 13 Jbeta primers were used. Generated by immunoSEQ multiplex PCR, the TCRdb table keeps only in-frame clones and is missing some. The sample records over 200,000 clones, approximately 80% being singletons. The TCR comes from a male donor in good health and CMV-seronegative. The J gene is TRBJ2-2, the V gene TRBV15, with D perhaps matching TRBD2 (5 bases). Sequencing input: PBMCs. CDR3 bases: TGTGCCACCAGCGGAGCGAGAGGGCCCGGGGAGCTGTTTTTT. Its translation: CATSGARGPGELFF.